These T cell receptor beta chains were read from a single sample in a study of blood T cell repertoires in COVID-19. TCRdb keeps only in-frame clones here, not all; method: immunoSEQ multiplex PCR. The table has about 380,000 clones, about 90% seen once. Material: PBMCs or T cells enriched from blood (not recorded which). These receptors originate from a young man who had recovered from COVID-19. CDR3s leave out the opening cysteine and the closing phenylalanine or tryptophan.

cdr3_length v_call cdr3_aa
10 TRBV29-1 SVRSGSYGYT
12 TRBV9 ASSAGPTNEKLF
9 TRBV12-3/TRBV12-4 ASSTTGKAF
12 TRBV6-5 ASTTGAVTETQY
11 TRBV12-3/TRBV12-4 ASRAGAGNTIY
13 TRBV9 ASSAYGATNEKLF
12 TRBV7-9 ASPAPGHNEKLF
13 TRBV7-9 ASSPSGTPTDTQY
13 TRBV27 ASSSPGQGMYGYT
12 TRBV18 ASSPATGDYEQY
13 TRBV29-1 SVTLGSSYNSPLH